This T cell receptor (beta chain) was identified during a study of T-cell memory formation after mild COVID-19 (dated by TCRdb to the early 2020s). For context, the study as a whole: TCR sequence clusters from the two donors were found to be largely donor specific. The cohort comprised two young, previously healthy adult volunteers, one female and one male. In a couple of donors, T-cell clones that expanded and contracted after mild COVID-19 were tracked by sequencing TCRalpha and TCRbeta repertoires over time. Summary of the overall study and its limitations: Contracting CD4+ clones turned up mainly in the CM and EM memory subsets, whereas EMRA was where CD8+ clones were enriched. The second-wave clones that peaked on day 37 were not confirmed to be SARS-CoV-2 specific. Some responding clones were found in pre-infection memory, which suggests that pre-existing cross-reactive memory T cells took part in the SARS-CoV-2 response. Clones contracting from day 15 to 85 had balanced CD4/CD8 phenotypes, while a second wave expanding from day 15 to 37 was biased towards CD4+. The study covered only a couple of mild cases, and larger cohorts including severe cases with pre-infection samples were considered necessary.

The CDR3 numbers 17 residues from cysteine through phenylalanine. CDR3 DNA only is kept here, 51 bases in frame from base 1. Trimming takes 1 base off V and 8 bases off J; junction bases not matched to a gene: 12. As encoded in the germline V gene, CDR1 is MNHEY while CDR2 is SVGAGI. This clonotype has just a few counts. Its antigen is currently not known. Per-nucleotide qualities are absent, and no much larger clonotype sits a single base away. Sequencing instrument: Illumina NovaSeq 6000. Using 5'RACE with constant-segment primers, TCRalpha and TCRbeta cDNA libraries were constructed, with sample barcodes and unique molecular identifiers added in the process. Trizol reagent was used to extract RNA from every sample. Libraries were amplified in two PCR steps, with a second sample barcode and Illumina TruSeq adapters added in the second step. The libraries were sequenced on an Illumina NovaSeq using 2 x 150 bp paired-end reads. Per the source publication's procedure: Demultiplexing of reads and collapsing into UMI-guided consensus sequences were performed with migec v1.2.7. Using mixcr v2.1.11, the UMI consensuses were aligned to TRA and TRB V and J templates and assembled into clonotypes. Expanded or contracted clonotypes were those called significant by both edgeR and NoisET, with noise models trained on biological replicates. For edgeR calls, a false discovery rate-adjusted p below 0.01 and a log2 fold-change threshold of 1 were applied. As an exploratory analysis of dynamics, max-normalized trajectories of the 1000 most abundant clonotypes were examined by PCA with hierarchical clustering. Each responding clone was given a CD4 or CD8 phenotype based on the CD4+ and CD8+ repertoires, which had been sequenced separately. TCRdb passed the public sequencing reads through fastp at Q25 and MiXCR, retaining productive beta sequences. Merged by CDR3 protein, the rows form single entries marked with the most common genes and DNA. The V and J calls and clone size are TCRdb's, not the authors'. The sample table shows 110,000 or so distinct CDR3 sequences, and 22% are seen once. The top ten constitute about 38% of the sample.

Ficoll-Paque density gradient centrifugation was used to isolate PBMCs. The TCR was taken from a man aged 18 to 30 who had mild COVID-19 (a few samples of this study predate the infection). The sample titles of this study are shuffled in the database, so cell type and time point are left out; the donor was told from shared clones. The chain uses TRBV6-5 and TRBJ1-4, and 8 bases in between align with TRBD1. Sequencing input: PBMCs or a T cell subset sorted from them (not recorded which). The CDR3 has the sequence CASSYWAGQGGREKLFF. The DNA is TGTGCCAGCAGTTACTGGGCAGGACAGGGCGGTAGGGAAAAACTGTTTTTT.